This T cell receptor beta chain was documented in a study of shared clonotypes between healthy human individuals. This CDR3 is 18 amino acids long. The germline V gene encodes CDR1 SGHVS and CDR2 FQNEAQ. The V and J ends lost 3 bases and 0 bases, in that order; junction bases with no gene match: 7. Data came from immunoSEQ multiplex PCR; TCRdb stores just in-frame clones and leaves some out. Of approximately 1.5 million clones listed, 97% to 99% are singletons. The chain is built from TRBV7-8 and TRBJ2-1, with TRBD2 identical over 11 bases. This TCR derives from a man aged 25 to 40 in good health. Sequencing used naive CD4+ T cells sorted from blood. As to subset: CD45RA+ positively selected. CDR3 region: CASSFWTSGYSSYNEQFF. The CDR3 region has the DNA TGTGCCAGCAGCTTTTGGACTAGCGGGTACAGCTCCTACAATGAGCAGTTCTTC.